Each of the 7 T cell receptor beta chains below was sequenced from the same sample in a study of blood T cell repertoires in COVID-19. TCRdb's copy holds only in-frame clones and misses some; the assay was immunoSEQ multiplex PCR. The sample consists of about 180,000 clones, roughly 88% of them appearing once. The source material was PBMCs or T cells enriched from blood (not recorded which). All receptors derive from a man aged 45-65 years who had recovered from COVID-19.

This clone occurred once. This chain links TRBV10-1 with TRBJ2-5; 7 nucleotides line up with TRBD1. From germline, CDR1 is WNHNN and CDR2 SYGVQD (reference sequence). The CDR3 is 13 residues long. The V segment lost 5 bases and the J segment 4 bases; nucleotides outside the gene matches: 4. This CDR3 reads CASSQTGRETQYF. The CDR3 DNA is TGCGCCAGCAGTCAGACAGGGCGAGAGACCCAGTACTTC.

This clone was counted at least ten times. The chain recombines TRBV19 with TRBJ1-2; D might be TRBD1 (5 bases). The V gene's germline CDR1 is LNHDA and CDR2 SQIVND (reference sequence). Trimming shortened V by 1 base and J by 5 bases, and 14 bases separated the two germline ends. The CDR3 has 15 amino acids. This chain's CDR3 is CASSIVGGFGYGYTF. The CDR3 DNA sequence: TGTGCCAGTAGTATAGTCGGGGGATTCGGTTATGGCTACACCTTC.

V usage is TRBV6-5 and J usage is TRBJ1-1; 8 bases are shared with TRBD1. The CDR3 has 14 residues. V dropped 7 bases and J dropped 2; count of bases not matched to a gene: 6. From germline, CDR1 is MNHEY and CDR2 SVGAGI. This CDR3 reads CASTPDRDNTEAFF. CDR3 nucleotides: TGTGCCAGCACCCCGGACAGGGACAACACTGAAGCTTTCTTT.

DNA of the CDR3: TGCGCCAGCAGTCGGGACAGGTTCTCCTACGAGCAGTACTTC. The encoded protein is CASSRDRFSYEQYF. The J gene is TRBJ2-7, the V gene TRBV23-1; 8 nucleotides match TRBD1. TRBV23-1 is an ORF, with its function uncertain. The CDR3 spans 14 residues. After removal of 4 bases from V and 0 bases from J, the junction contained 2 bases not matched to a gene.

The chain couples TRBV5-1 to TRBJ2-7, with D hard to call. Trimming shortened V by 1 base and J by 0 bases, and 8 bases separated the two germline ends. There are 14 residues in the CDR3. The germline CDR1 and CDR2 sequences are SGHRS and YFSETQ. CDR3 amino acids: CASSLWASSYEQYF. CDR3 bases: TGCGCCAGCAGCTTGTGGGCAAGCTCCTACGAGCAGTACTTC.

This rearrangement joins TRBV5-4 to TRBJ1-4; 7 positions agree with TRBD1. The CDR3 totals 14 residues. Germline lookup yields CDR1 SGHNT and CDR2 YYREEE (reference sequence). V dropped 4 bases and J dropped 7; count of bases not matched to a gene: 7. The CDR3 nucleotides read TGTGCCAGCAGCGAGGGGGCGGGTAGTGAAAAACTGTTTTTT. Translation gives CASSEGAGSEKLFF. Full variable domain (rest looked up from reference TRBV5-4 and TRBJ1-4): ETGVTQSPTHLIKTRGQQVTLRCSSQSGHNTVSWYQQALGQGPQFIFQYYREEENGRGNFPPRFSGLQFPNYSSELNVNALELDDSALYLCASSEGAGSEKLFFGSGTQLSVL.

The rearrangement joins TRBV5-4 to TRBJ2-1, with no clear D. The V gene's germline CDR1 is SGHNT and CDR2 YYREEE (reference sequence). Trimming removed 0 bases from V and 0 bases from J, with 10 bases in between. The CDR3 sequence is 16 residues long. The CDR3 DNA follows: TGTGCCAGCAGCTTGGGCGGCTCTAGCTCCTACAATGAGCAGTTCTTC. Its protein is CASSLGGSSSYNEQFF.